The 6 T cell receptor beta chains reported below all come from one sample, sequenced in a study of T cells after yellow fever vaccination. TCRdb recomputed calls from the 5' RACE reads with MiXCR, one row per CDR3 protein. The data contain 250,000 to 300,000 distinct CDR3 sequences, over 10% of them singletons. Sequencing was performed on CD4+ T cells sorted from PBMCs, taken 45 days after the yellow fever booster vaccination. Every receptor here comes from a man aged 30 to 45 who received the YFV17D yellow fever vaccine.

The chain recombines TRBV27 with TRBJ1-4, with D unresolved. V lost 1 base to trimming and J lost 5 bases, with 5 bases between them. The CDR3 spans 13 residues. CDR1 MNHEY and CDR2 SMNVEV come from the germline V gene (reference sequence). The CDR3 sequence is CASSLFFNEKLFF. In nucleotides, the CDR3 is TGTGCCAGCAGTTTATTCTTCAATGAAAAACTGTTTTTT.

This clonotype was observed a few times. The CDR3 DNA sequence: TGTGCCAGCAGCTTACCCAATTTCGACTCGAGCTCCTACAATGAGCAGTTCTTC. It specifies CASSLPNFDSSSYNEQFF. The V call is TRBV11-1, the J call TRBJ2-1, with no clear D. V lost 2 bases and J lost 0, with 17 bases in between. The CDR3 length is 18 residues. Per germline, CDR1 SGHAT and CDR2 FQDESV (reference sequence).

This chain uses TRBV28 with TRBJ2-3; D is uncertain. Trimming took off 5 bases at V and 6 bases at J, with 12 bases between the two ends. In germline, CDR1 is MDHEN, CDR2 SYDVKM. The CDR3 has 13 amino acids. CDR3 nucleotides: TGTGCCAGCAGTAAGTGGAAAGAGGATACGCAGTATTTT. Amino acid sequence: CASSKWKEDTQYF.

This clonotype was seen more than once but under ten times. The chain combines TRBV29-1 with TRBJ2-7; TRBD2 matches at 8 bases. The CDR3 is made up of 12 amino acids. V dropped 7 bases and J dropped 4; count of bases not matched to a gene: 6. Germline V gene data show CDR1 as SQVTM and CDR2 as ANQGSEA. DNA of the CDR3: TGCAGCGCTGGGACTAGAAAATACGAGCAGTACTTC. It translates to CSAGTRKYEQYF.

This clonotype has only a few counts. This chain links TRBV12-3 or TRBV12-4 with TRBJ1-4, with 7 bases matching TRBD1. This CDR3 is 13 amino acids long. Unmatched junction bases numbered 6, after V lost 9 bases and J lost 5 bases. CDR3 bases: TGTGCCAGTCAGAGGGGGCCCAATGAAAAACTGTTTTTT. Its translation is CASQRGPNEKLFF.

The rearrangement uses TRBV20-1 and TRBJ1-5; D not certain. Deletions cut 6 bases from V and 3 bases from J, with 18 bases between. Per germline, CDR1 DFQATT and CDR2 SNEGSKA (reference sequence). This CDR3 is built from 15 residues. CDR3 residues: CSAATPDPINQPQHF. DNA of the CDR3: TGCAGTGCAGCCACCCCGGACCCCATCAATCAGCCCCAGCATTTT.